The present entry profiles one T cell receptor (beta chain) with its context. Its cognate antigen is unknown. The record originates from a study of cytomegalovirus exposure and HLA in healthy donors. The study ran its PCR with 60 Vbeta and 13 Jbeta primers. Data came from immunoSEQ multiplex PCR; TCRdb stores just in-frame clones and leaves some out. This table has around 140,000 clones, roughly 80% appearing once. CDR3 length equals 15 residues. CDR1 is LNHDA, CDR2 SQIVND, per germline (reference sequence). Trimming removed 7 bases from V and 5 bases from J, with 20 bases in between. Study-level results: Published work reported that the classifier diagnosed cytomegalovirus status with high specificity and sensitivity.

Material for sequencing was PBMCs. J is TRBJ1-1 and V is TRBV19; D gene unclear. This sequence was found in a woman younger than 45 in good health and CMV-seronegative. The CDR3: CASIIGGDPGTEAFF. CDR3 coding DNA: TGTGCCAGTATAATAGGAGGCGACCCGGGGACTGAAGCTTTCTTT.